The source of this T cell receptor beta chain is a study of T-cell memory formation after mild COVID-19 (dated by TCRdb to the early 2020s). Notes on the research overall: Most TCR sequence clusters were specific to one of the two donors. T-cell clones expanding and contracting after mild COVID-19 in a couple of donors were tracked by longitudinal TCRalpha and TCRbeta repertoire sequencing. Two young, previously healthy adult volunteers, one female and one male, were included in the cohort.

What the study reported, not specific to this receptor: The second-wave clones that peaked on day 37 were not confirmed to be SARS-CoV-2 specific. Only a couple of mild cases were covered in the study, and larger cohorts including severe cases with pre-infection samples were considered necessary. Contracting CD4+ clones were found mainly in CM and EM memory subsets, while CD8+ clones were enriched in EMRA. Clones contracting from day 15 to 85 had balanced CD4/CD8 phenotypes, while a second wave expanding from day 15 to 37 was biased towards CD4+. Some responding clones were detected in pre-infection memory, suggesting pre-existing cross-reactive memory T cells joined the SARS-CoV-2 response.

In this sample, this clonotype turned up a few times. Its antigen target is currently unknown. No per-base quality is available; no much larger clone lies one base away. V is reduced by 2 bases and J by 1 base, leaving a spacing of 12 bases between them. Sequences DFQATT (CDR1) and SNEGSKA (CDR2) are obtained from the germline V gene (reference sequence). The CDR3 covers 15 residues, taking in both the cysteine and the phenylalanine. Just CDR3 DNA is preserved here, 45 bases in frame from base 1. The reads were generated on an Illumina NovaSeq 6000. TCRalpha and TCRbeta cDNA libraries were built by 5'RACE with constant-segment primers, adding sample barcodes and unique molecular identifiers. RNA was extracted from every sample with Trizol reagent. Amplification of the libraries took two PCR steps, and the second step added a second sample barcode plus Illumina TruSeq adapters. The libraries were sequenced on an Illumina NovaSeq using 2 x 150 bp paired-end reads. Under the source paper's analysis protocol: The reads were demultiplexed and collapsed into UMI-guided consensus sequences using migec v1.2.7. Using mixcr v2.1.11, UMI consensuses were aligned to TRA and TRB V and J templates and then assembled into clonotypes. Expanded or contracted clonotypes were those called significant by both edgeR and NoisET, with noise models trained on biological replicates. edgeR calls used a false discovery rate-adjusted p below 0.01 and a log2 fold-change threshold of 1. As an exploratory analysis of dynamics, PCA with hierarchical clustering was applied to max-normalized trajectories of the 1000 most abundant clonotypes. The CD4 or CD8 phenotype of responding clones was assigned using the separately sequenced CD4+ and CD8+ repertoires. TCRdb's own reprocessing of the public reads used fastp at Q25 and MiXCR and kept productive beta chains. Each CDR3 protein gets just one entry, which takes the most common genes and DNA from the rows behind it. The V and J calls shown here were made by TCRdb, not taken from the authors' results. The sample table contains over 400,000 distinct CDR3 sequences; only one count was recorded for 23% of them. The ten largest clones represent about an eighth of the sample.

Ficoll-Paque density gradient centrifugation was used to isolate PBMCs. The origin of this receptor is an adult woman who had mild COVID-19 (a few samples of this study predate the infection). The sample titles of this study are shuffled in the database, so cell type and time point are left out; the donor was told from shared clones. Sequencing was carried out using PBMCs or a T cell subset sorted from them (not recorded which). This receptor chain uses TRBV20-1 and TRBJ1-5; no D gene is confidently identified. The CDR3 reads CSARRAGTSNQPQHF. DNA sequence: TGCAGTGCTAGAAGGGCGGGCACAAGCAATCAGCCCCAGCATTTT.